The 12 T cell receptor beta chains below come from one sample, sequenced in a study of beta chain features in type 1 diabetes. Overall study results and limits: Patients with Type 1 diabetes showed moderately but significantly shorter TCRB CDR3s in all four CD4+ subsets.

The whole isolated RNA underwent reverse transcription, so sequencing captured expressed TCRB transcripts. Data came from immunoSEQ multiplex PCR; TCRdb stores just in-frame clones and leaves some out. The sample includes roughly 340,000 clones, roughly 13% of them seen just once. Their antigens remain unidentified. Sequenced: naive CD4+ T cells from blood. These receptors originate from a woman between 18 and 29 years old with type 1 diabetes.

Written as DNA, the CDR3 is TGCGCCAGCAGCCAGTCGGGAGTAGCGGTGGGGGAGCAGTTCTTC. Translating gives CASSQSGVAVGEQFF. The chain has TRBV4-3 and TRBJ2-1; possibly TRBD2 for D (6 bases). The CDR3 is made up of 15 amino acids. With 3 bases removed from V and 10 bases from J, the gap between germline ends came to 19 bases. Germline CDR1 is LGHNA and CDR2 is YSLEER.

The chain carries TRBV15 and TRBJ2-6; 7 bases are shared with TRBD1. V lost 5 bases, J lost 0 bases, and 7 bases stayed unmatched. The CDR3 covers 17 residues. Germline lookup yields CDR1 LNHNV and CDR2 YYDKDF (reference sequence). This CDR3 is CATSLDRRSSGANVLTF. CDR3 bases: TGTGCCACCAGCCTGGACAGGCGAAGCTCTGGGGCCAACGTCCTGACTTTC. Together with reference TRBV15 and TRBJ2-6, the CDR3 gives the full variable domain: DAMVIQNPRYQVTQFGKPVTLSCSQTLNHNVMYWYQQKSSQAPKLLFHYYDKDFNNEADTPDNFQSRRPNTSFCFLDIRSPGLGDTAMYLCATSLDRRSSGANVLTFGAGSRLTVL.

This clone came up a few times. The chain carries TRBV6-6 and TRBJ1-1; no clear D. This CDR3 spans 13 amino acids. The V end was cut by 4 bases, the J end by 1 base, with 7 bases between. Germline-derived CDR1 and CDR2 are MNHNY and SVGAGI (reference sequence). As DNA, the CDR3 is TGTGCCAGCAGTTCATTTCCGAACACTGAAGCTTTCTTT. Amino acid sequence: CASSSFPNTEAFF.

The chain recombines TRBV4-3 with TRBJ2-2; D ambiguous. This CDR3 has 14 amino acids. The V and J ends lost 3 bases and 3 bases respectively, with 8 bases between them. Germline loops: CDR1 LGHNA, CDR2 YSLEER. CDR3 DNA: TGCGCCAGCAGCCAGTCCCCTCACACCGGGGAGCTGTTTTTT. This codes for CASSQSPHTGELFF.

A few counts support this clone. The genes are TRBV27 and TRBJ2-7, with D perhaps TRBD2 (5 bases). Trimming took 5 bases from V and 0 from J, leaving 11 bases between them. CDR3 length equals 14 residues. Germline V gene lookup returns CDR1 MNHEY and CDR2 SMNVEV (reference sequence). The CDR3 sequence: CASSPGFPSYEQYF. The CDR3 nucleotides read TGTGCCAGCAGTCCGGGGTTTCCCTCCTACGAGCAGTACTTC.

This clone was counted between two and nine times. V and J are TRBV29-1 and TRBJ1-5, with D perhaps TRBD1 (5 bases). V was pared by 4 bases and J by 6 bases, with 16 bases between. This CDR3 comprises 14 residues. CDR1 is SQVTM and CDR2 is ANQGSEA in the germline V gene. This CDR3 is CSVGPSGQGQPQHF. The CDR3 nucleotides are TGCAGCGTTGGCCCATCGGGCCAGGGTCAGCCCCAGCATTTT.

In its sample, this clone was seen a few times. The CDR3 loop is CAWGTAFAKNIQYF. CDR3 nucleotide sequence: TGTGCCTGGGGGACAGCTTTCGCCAAAAACATTCAGTACTTC. This chain joins TRBV30 and TRBJ2-4; TRBD1 agrees at 7 bases. Trimming took 5 bases from V and 1 from J; bases not matched to a gene: 5. CDR1 is GTSNPN, CDR2 SVGIG, per germline (reference sequence). CDR3 length equals 14 residues.

The rearrangement uses TRBV10-3 and TRBJ2-7, with TRBD2 matching 11 bases. Trimming removed 6 bases from V and 3 bases from J; junction bases left unmatched: 10. The CDR3 contains 16 residues. Germline V lookup: CDR1 ENHRY, CDR2 SYGVKD. The CDR3 nucleotides read TGTGCCATCAGCTCCGATACTAGCGGGAGAATCTACGAGCAGTACTTC. Encoded protein: CAISSDTSGRIYEQYF.

This sequence joins TRBV4-3 and TRBJ2-7; 9 bases map to TRBD2. Unmatched junction bases numbered 3, after V lost 4 bases and J lost 2 bases. Germline-derived CDR1 and CDR2 are LGHNA and YSLEER. This CDR3 is built from 14 residues. DNA for the CDR3: TGCGCCAGCAGCCGCGAGCGGGGGGCCTACGAGCAGTACTTC. This translates into CASSRERGAYEQYF.

The CDR3 DNA follows: TGCGCCAGCAGACAGGGTTCTCCCACAGATACGCAGTATTTT. Its translation is CASRQGSPTDTQYF. This rearrangement joins TRBV5-1 to TRBJ2-3; D possibly corresponds to TRBD1 (6 bases). This CDR3 has 14 amino acids. Per germline, CDR1 SGHRS and CDR2 YFSETQ. With 5 bases removed from V and 2 bases from J, the gap between germline ends came to 12 bases.

The chain recombines TRBV4-1 with TRBJ1-2, with TRBD1 matching over 9 bases. The CDR3 runs to 16 residues. J was trimmed by 8 bases and V by 0 bases; bases with no gene match: 10. Looked up from germline, CDR1 is MGHRA and CDR2 is YSYEKL. CDR3 sequence reads: CASSQDWLQGAWGYTF. Here the CDR3 DNA reads TGCGCCAGCAGCCAAGATTGGTTACAGGGGGCGTGGGGCTACACCTTC.

V gene TRBV19 combines with J gene TRBJ2-1; D is perhaps TRBD2 (6 bases). CDR1 is LNHDA, CDR2 SQIVND, per germline (reference sequence). V lost 5 bases and J lost 0, with 11 bases in between. This CDR3 has 15 residues. The chain's CDR3 is CASSRFSGSYNEQFF. Written as DNA, the CDR3 is TGTGCCAGTAGTCGGTTTAGCGGCTCCTACAATGAGCAGTTCTTC.